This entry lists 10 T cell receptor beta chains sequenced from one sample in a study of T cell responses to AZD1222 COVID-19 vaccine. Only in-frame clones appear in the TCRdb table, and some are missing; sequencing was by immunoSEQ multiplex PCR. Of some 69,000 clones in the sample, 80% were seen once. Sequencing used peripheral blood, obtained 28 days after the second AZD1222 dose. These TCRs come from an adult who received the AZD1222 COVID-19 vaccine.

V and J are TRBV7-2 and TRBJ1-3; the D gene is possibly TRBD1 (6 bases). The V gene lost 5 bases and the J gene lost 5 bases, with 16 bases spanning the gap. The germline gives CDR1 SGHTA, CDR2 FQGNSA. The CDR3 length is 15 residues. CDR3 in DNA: TGTGCCAGCAGCCCGCGCGGGCAGGGGAGAAACACCATATATTTT. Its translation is CASSPRGQGRNTIYF.

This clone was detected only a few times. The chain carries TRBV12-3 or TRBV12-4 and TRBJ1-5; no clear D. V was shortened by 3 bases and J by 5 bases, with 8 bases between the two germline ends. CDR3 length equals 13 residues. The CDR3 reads CASSLLVYQPQHF. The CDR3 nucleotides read TGTGCCAGCAGTTTGTTGGTTTATCAGCCCCAGCATTTT.

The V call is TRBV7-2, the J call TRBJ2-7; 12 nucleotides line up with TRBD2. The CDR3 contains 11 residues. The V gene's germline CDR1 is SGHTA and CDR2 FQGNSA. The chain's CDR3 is CVTSGGLEQYF. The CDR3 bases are TGTGTGACTAGCGGGGGTCTCGAGCAGTACTTC.

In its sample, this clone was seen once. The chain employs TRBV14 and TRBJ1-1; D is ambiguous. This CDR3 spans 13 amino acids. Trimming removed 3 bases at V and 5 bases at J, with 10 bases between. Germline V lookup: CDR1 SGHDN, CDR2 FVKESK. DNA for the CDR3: TGTGCCAGCAGCCAGCTACGAGGGACTGAAGCTTTCTTT. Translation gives CASSQLRGTEAFF.

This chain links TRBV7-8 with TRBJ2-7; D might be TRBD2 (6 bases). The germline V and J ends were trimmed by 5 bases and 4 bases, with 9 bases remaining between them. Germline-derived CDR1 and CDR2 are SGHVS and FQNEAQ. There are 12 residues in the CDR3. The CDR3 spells CASSPGGYEQYF. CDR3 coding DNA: TGTGCCAGCAGCCCTGGGGGGTACGAGCAGTACTTC.

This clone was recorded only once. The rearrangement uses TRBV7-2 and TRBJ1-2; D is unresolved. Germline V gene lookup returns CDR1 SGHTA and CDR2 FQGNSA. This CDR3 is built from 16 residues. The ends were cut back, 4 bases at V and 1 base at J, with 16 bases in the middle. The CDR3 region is CASSSNPGSFNYGYTF. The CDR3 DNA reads TGTGCCAGCAGCTCGAACCCCGGGTCCTTTAACTATGGCTACACCTTC.

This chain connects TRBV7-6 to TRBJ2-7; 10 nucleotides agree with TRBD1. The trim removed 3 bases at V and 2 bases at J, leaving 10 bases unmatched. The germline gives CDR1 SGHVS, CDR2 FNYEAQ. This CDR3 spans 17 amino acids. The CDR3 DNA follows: TGTGCCAGCAGCTTGGGGACAGGGGCTACGTTCCCCTACGAGCAGTACTTC. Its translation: CASSLGTGATFPYEQYF. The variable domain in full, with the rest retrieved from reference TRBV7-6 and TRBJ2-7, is GAGVSQSPRYKVTKRGQDVALRCDPISGHVSLYWYRQALGQGPEFLTYFNYEAQQDKSGLPNDRFSAERPEGSISTLTIQRTEQRDSAMYRCASSLGTGATFPYEQYFGPGTRLTVT.

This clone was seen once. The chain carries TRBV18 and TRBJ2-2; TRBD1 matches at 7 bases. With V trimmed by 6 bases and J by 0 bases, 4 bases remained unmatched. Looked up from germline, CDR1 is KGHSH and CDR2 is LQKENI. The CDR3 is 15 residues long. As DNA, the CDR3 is TGTGCCAGCTCTGTGGGACAGCCGAACACCGGGGAGCTGTTTTTT. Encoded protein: CASSVGQPNTGELFF.

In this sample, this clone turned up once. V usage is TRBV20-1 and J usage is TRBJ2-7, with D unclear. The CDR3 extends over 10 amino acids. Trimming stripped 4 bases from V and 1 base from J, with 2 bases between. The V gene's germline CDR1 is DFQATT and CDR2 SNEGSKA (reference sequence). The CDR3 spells CSATSYEQYF. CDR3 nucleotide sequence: TGCAGTGCTACATCCTACGAGCAGTACTTC.

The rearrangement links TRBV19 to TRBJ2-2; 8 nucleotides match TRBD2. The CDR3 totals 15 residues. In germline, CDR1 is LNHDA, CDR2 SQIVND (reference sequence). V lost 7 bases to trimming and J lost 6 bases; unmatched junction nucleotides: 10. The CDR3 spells CASNQAGDWAGELFF. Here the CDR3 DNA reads TGTGCCAGTAATCAAGCGGGGGATTGGGCCGGGGAGCTGTTTTTT.